These 9 T cell receptor beta chains were sequenced from one sample in a study of T cells in Graves' hyperthyroidism and ophthalmopathy. Amplification targeted TCR beta CDR3 regions from RNA transcripts. Using the HTBI primer set, a first-round RT-PCR was run on the TCR CDR3. TCRdb itself ran the multiplex PCR reads through MiXCR, one entry per CDR3 protein. The sample contains some 770,000 distinct CDR3 sequences, over 15% of which appear only once. Sequenced sample: blood. The source of these receptors is a man younger than 30 with Graves' hyperthyroidism.

The V gene is TRBV20-1, the J gene TRBJ2-7, with 7 bases matching TRBD2. V trimming: 1 base; J trimming: 3 bases; junction bases outside the gene matches: 3. Germline CDR1 DFQATT, CDR2 SNEGSKA (reference sequence). CDR3 length: 13 amino acids. The CDR3: CSARAAGYYEQYF. CDR3 coding DNA: TGCAGTGCTAGAGCAGCGGGGTACTACGAGCAGTACTTC.

The table lists this clonotype with a few counts. This chain uses TRBV13 with TRBJ2-1; 16 bases are a match to TRBD2. The CDR3 loop spans 17 amino acids. V dropped 0 bases and J dropped 6; count of bases not matched to a gene: 2. Germline-derived CDR1 and CDR2 are PRHDT and FYEKMQ (reference sequence). In DNA, the CDR3 is TGTGCCAGCAGCTTAGGCGGGACTAGCGGGAGGGGCAATGAGCAGTTCTTC. Translation gives CASSLGGTSGRGNEQFF.

On this clonotype itself: A much larger clone differs from this one at a single base, so this may be a read error. The chain uses TRBV7-9 and TRBJ2-3; D unclear. CDR1 is SEHNR and CDR2 is FQNEAQ in the germline V gene (reference sequence). The V and J ends lost 3 bases and 3 bases respectively, with 13 bases between them. The CDR3 runs to 15 residues. Written as DNA, the CDR3 is TGTGCCAGCAGCTTTGAGCACGGCGCGACAGATACGCAGTATTTT. Its protein product is CASSFEHGATDTQYF.

CDR3 DNA sequence: TGTGCCAGCAGTTACAGGGAAAGGAACACTGAAGCTTTCTTT. Translating gives CASSYRERNTEAFF. The V gene is TRBV6-5, the J gene TRBJ1-1; D remains unclear. V lost 2 bases to trimming and J lost 1 base, with 8 bases between them. Per the germline V gene, CDR1 is MNHEY and CDR2 is SVGAGI. This CDR3 has 14 amino acids.

V usage is TRBV25-1 and J usage is TRBJ2-1; 8 bases fit TRBD2. This CDR3 has 15 amino acids. Unmatched junction bases numbered 7, after V lost 2 bases and J lost 7 bases. The germline gives CDR1 MGHDK, CDR2 SYGVNS. CDR3 DNA sequence: TGTGCCAGCAGTGAACCGGGACTAGGGGGTAATGAGCAGTTCTTC. Amino acid sequence: CASSEPGLGGNEQFF.

The V and J genes are TRBV28 and TRBJ1-5; TRBD1 aligns across 7 bases. CDR1 is MDHEN and CDR2 is SYDVKM in the germline V gene. V gave up 4 bases and J gave up 5 bases; unmatched junction bases: 8. The CDR3 totals 15 residues. As DNA, the CDR3 is TGTGCCAGCAGTTCCCAAGGGACAGATCATCAGCCCCAGCATTTT. It translates to CASSSQGTDHQPQHF.

The gene calls are TRBV19 and TRBJ2-1; TRBD2 aligns across 7 bases. V gave up 9 bases and J gave up 7 bases; unmatched junction bases: 15. From germline, CDR1 is LNHDA and CDR2 SQIVND (reference sequence). The CDR3 runs to 15 residues. CDR3: CASQPGTTAGNEQFF. The CDR3 region has the DNA TGTGCCAGCCAGCCCGGGACTACAGCTGGGAATGAGCAGTTCTTC.

There are many counts of this clonotype. The V gene is TRBV10-1, the J gene TRBJ2-1; unclear D gene. CDR3 length equals 16 residues. The V and J ends lost 0 bases and 0 bases respectively, with 9 bases between them. The germline V gene has CDR1 WNHNN and CDR2 SYGVQD (reference sequence). The CDR3 DNA reads as TGCGCCAGCAGTGAGTCGTCTCTTAGCTCCTACAATGAGCAGTTCTTC. This encodes CASSESSLSSYNEQFF.

This clonotype was detected only a few times. The rearrangement uses TRBV4-3 and TRBJ1-2; D might be TRBD1 (5 bases). In germline, CDR1 is LGHNA, CDR2 YSLEER. V lost 4 bases to trimming and J lost 1 base, with 19 bases between them. The CDR3 loop spans 17 amino acids. This chain's CDR3 is CASSPLGVSKDNYGYTF. DNA for the CDR3: TGCGCCAGCAGCCCCCTGGGGGTCAGCAAGGATAACTATGGCTACACCTTC.